The T cell receptor beta chain under discussion was sequenced for a study of blood T cell repertoires in COVID-19. Background on the study: Samples came from the United States, Italy and Spain, spanning acute and convalescent COVID-19. In each case, the material was cDNA or gDNA derived from T cells, B-cell-depleted T cells, or PBMCs.

The CDR3 has 16 amino acids. Germline assignment: CDR1 MNHEY and CDR2 SVGEGT. Trimming at V came to 5 bases and at J to 8 bases, leaving 8 bases not matched to a gene. Source study methods: Amplified reference gene primers provided the basis for estimating nucleated cell counts. Libraries were prepared by immunoSEQ multiplex PCR; TCRdb keeps only in-frame clonotypes and omits some of them. Clone size and the V and J calls come from that table; the DNA yielded D and trimming. The table records over 45,000 clones, roughly 85% of them present only once. The material sequenced was peripheral blood. The sequence was collected from a human donor in a cohort sampled during active COVID-19. The chain uses TRBV6-2 or TRBV6-3 and TRBJ2-1, with 14 nucleotides matching TRBD2. For the CDR3, the DNA is TGTGCCAGCAGTAGACTAGCGGGAGGGCCTGGCTATGAGCAGTTCTTC. It specifies CASSRLAGGPGYEQFF.